This T cell receptor (beta chain) was found in a study of blood T cell repertoires in COVID-19. Overall study context: The analysed material was cDNA or gDNA that came from T cells, B-cell-depleted T cells, or PBMCs.

Authors' data handling: Amplifying reference gene primers gave estimates of nucleated cell counts. Measured with immunoSEQ multiplex PCR; TCRdb has only the in-frame clones, and not every one. That table gives V, J and clone size, and the DNA gave D and trimming. This table holds under 35,000 clones, 91% found once. CDR3 length: 13 residues. V lost 1 base and J lost 3, with 5 bases in between. CDR1 KGHSH and CDR2 LQKENI come from the germline V gene. The source material was peripheral blood. The clonotype was recovered from a human donor in a cohort sampled during active COVID-19. The rearrangement joins TRBV18 to TRBJ2-3, with D hard to call. The chain's CDR3 is CASSPLETDTQYF. DNA for the CDR3: TGTGCCAGCTCACCACTAGAGACAGATACGCAGTATTTT. Complete variable domain (other parts from reference TRBV18 and TRBJ2-3): NAGVMQNPRHLVRRRGQEARLRCSPMKGHSHVYWYRQLPEEGLKFMVYLQKENIIDESGMPKERFSAEFPKEGPSILRIQQVVRGDSAAYFCASSPLETDTQYFGPGTRLTVL.